These 16 T cell receptor beta chains were all obtained from the same sample, sequenced in a study of T cell responses to AZD1222 COVID-19 vaccine. The repertoire was sequenced with immunoSEQ multiplex PCR; TCRdb's copy has only in-frame clones and lacks some. The profile shows tens of thousands of clones, about 92% of them singletons. Here the sequenced sample was peripheral blood, taken on day 0 of AZD1222 vaccination. These receptors were obtained from an adult in good health.

This chain uses TRBV12-3 or TRBV12-4 with TRBJ2-5; D gene unclear. The CDR3 totals 11 residues. V lost 7 bases and J 7 bases, leaving 10 bases between the germline ends. The CDR3 loop is CASTAEGTQYF. The CDR3 coding sequence is TGTGCCAGCACGGCGGAAGGGACCCAGTACTTC.

This chain links TRBV6-5 with TRBJ2-1; D uncertain. Germline loops: CDR1 MNHEY, CDR2 SVGAGI. The CDR3 runs to 13 residues. The V end was cut by 2 bases, the J end by 7 bases, with 9 bases between. For the CDR3, the DNA is TGTGCCAGCAGTTACAGTGACGGGAATGAGCAGTTCTTC. Its protein is CASSYSDGNEQFF.

The gene calls are TRBV5-4 and TRBJ2-1; D gene unclear. CDR3 length equals 11 residues. V was clipped by 1 base and J by 8 bases, with 4 bases between them. CDR1 is SGHNT and CDR2 is YYREEE in the germline V gene (reference sequence). CDR3 sequence (DNA): TGTGCCAGCAGCTTGAACGATGAGCAGTTCTTC. Amino acid sequence: CASSLNDEQFF.

The chain is built from TRBV6-4 and TRBJ2-3; D assignment may be TRBD1 or TRBD2 (5 bases each). The CDR3 has 14 amino acids. Germline loops: CDR1 MRHNA, CDR2 SNTAGT. V dropped 8 bases and J dropped 2 bases, with 14 bases sitting between them. Here the CDR3 reads CASSRDAATDTQYF. The CDR3 DNA sequence: TGTGCCAGCTCCCGGGACGCAGCCACAGATACGCAGTATTTT.

The chain combines TRBV5-1 with TRBJ2-5; 12 bases match TRBD1. The J segment lost 5 bases and the V segment lost 4 bases, leaving 9 bases of the junction unmatched. The CDR3 loop spans 16 amino acids. Germline lookup yields CDR1 SGHRS and CDR2 YFSETQ. The CDR3 spells CASSAGTGGGWETQYF. The CDR3 DNA sequence: TGCGCCAGCAGCGCCGGGACAGGGGGCGGTTGGGAGACCCAGTACTTC.

The V and J genes are TRBV7-6 and TRBJ1-6; D unresolved. The CDR3 totals 13 residues. V lost 0 bases and J lost 8, with 5 bases in between. The germline gives CDR1 SGHVS, CDR2 FNYEAQ. The CDR3 DNA is TGTGCCAGCAGCTTAGCAGGGTATTCACCCCTCCACTTT. Protein sequence: CASSLAGYSPLHF.

This clone appeared once. This chain links TRBV6-1 with TRBJ1-5, with 10 bases aligning to TRBD1. The junction had 12 bases not matched to a gene; V was cut back by 2 bases and J by 2 bases. There are 19 residues in the CDR3. Germline V lookup: CDR1 MNHNS, CDR2 SASEGT. CDR3 bases: TGTGCCAGCAGTGAACCCCCGGGACAGGGGCGTTGGGGCAATCAGCCCCAGCATTTT. As protein: CASSEPPGQGRWGNQPQHF.

Worth noting for this clone: Relative to the germline gene, one junction end is altered; a read error may explain this. The chain uses TRBV10-3 and TRBJ2-7; 9 bases are a match to TRBD1. CDR3 length equals 11 residues. Germline CDR1 is ENHRY and CDR2 is SYGVKD. This CDR3 reads CAISDGTGWAF. CDR3 in DNA: TGTGCCATCAGTGACGGGACAGGGTGGGCTTTC.

The CDR3 protein is CASSQASDTEAFF. In nucleotides, the CDR3 is TGTGCCAGCAGCCAAGCTTCTGACACTGAAGCTTTCTTT. The rearrangement uses TRBV3-1 (or the pseudogene TRBV3-2) and TRBJ1-1; no firm D call. In germline, CDR1 is LGHDT, CDR2 YNNKEL (reference sequence). This CDR3 is 13 amino acids long. Trimming shortened V by 1 base and J by 3 bases, and 6 bases separated the two germline ends.

V gene TRBV24-1 combines with J gene TRBJ1-4; D is ambiguous. The CDR3 spans 14 residues. The V end was cut by 7 bases, the J end by 7 bases, with 15 bases between. From germline, CDR1 is KGHDR and CDR2 SFDVKD. CDR3 coding DNA: TGTGCCACCAGGGAGGACTTATCGAGTGAAAAACTGTTTTTT. Translated: CATREDLSSEKLFF.

The chain carries TRBV19 and TRBJ2-1; a weak D match, TRBD1 (7 bases). V was pared by 1 base and J by 6 bases, with 16 bases between. Germline V gene data show CDR1 as LNHDA and CDR2 as SQIVND (reference sequence). This CDR3 region has 16 residues. CDR3 sequence: CASSIGGTVGPNEQFF. The CDR3 nucleotides are TGTGCCAGTAGTATAGGCGGGACAGTGGGCCCCAATGAGCAGTTCTTC.

The V and J genes are TRBV9 and TRBJ1-2, with D possibly matching TRBD1 (6 bases). The CDR3 contains 15 residues. Between the trimmed V and J ends, which lost 0 bases and 0 bases, there was a span of 9 bases. CDR1 and CDR2 (germline): SGDLS, YYNGEE. In DNA form, the CDR3 reads TGTGCCAGCAGCGTAGAGGGGGGAACTAACTATGGCTACACCTTC. Amino acids: CASSVEGGTNYGYTF.

V is TRBV11-3 and J is TRBJ2-3, with 13 bases fitting TRBD2. This CDR3 comprises 16 residues. Germline V gene data show CDR1 as SGHNT and CDR2 as YENEEA. J lost 5 bases, V lost 4 bases, and 6 bases had no gene match. The CDR3 DNA follows: TGTGCCAGCAGCTCCGGACTAGCGGGAGCTGAAGATACGCAGTATTTT. Amino acid sequence: CASSSGLAGAEDTQYF.

This clone was seen a single time. V is TRBV7-2 and J is TRBJ1-1; a weak D match, TRBD1 (5 bases). Germline assignment: CDR1 SGHTA and CDR2 FQGNSA. The CDR3 sequence is 14 residues long. V was pared by 0 bases and J by 1 base, with 6 bases between. The CDR3 protein is CASSLAGGNTEAFF. The DNA for the CDR3 is TGTGCCAGCAGCTTAGCGGGGGGGAACACTGAAGCTTTCTTT.

The V call is TRBV5-6, the J call TRBJ1-1, with TRBD1 matching 8 bases. CDR3 size: 16 residues. Trimming cost V 3 bases and J 1 base; bases outside gene matches: 8. The V gene's germline CDR1 is SGHDT and CDR2 YYEEEE. The CDR3 DNA sequence: TGTGCCAGCAGCTCCGGACAGGGACTATCGAACACTGAAGCTTTCTTT. Amino acids: CASSSGQGLSNTEAFF.

The chain links TRBV3-1 (or the pseudogene TRBV3-2) to TRBJ1-5; D uncertain. Trimming left V 0 bases short and J 3 bases short, with 9 bases between. The germline gives CDR1 LGHDT, CDR2 YNNKEL (reference sequence). There are 15 residues in the CDR3. The CDR3 loop reads CASSQDLAVNQPQHF. Written as DNA, the CDR3 is TGTGCCAGCAGCCAAGATCTGGCGGTCAATCAGCCCCAGCATTTT.